The 23 T cell receptor beta chains below all came from one sample that was sequenced in a study of Graves' ophthalmopathy and Graves' hyperthyroidism. RNA transcripts served as template for amplifying TCR beta CDR3 sequences. An initial RT-PCR round employing HTBI primers preceded a second-round multiplex PCR. Each CDR3 protein gets one entry after TCRdb re-called the multiplex PCR reads with MiXCR. The data contain 200,000 to 250,000 distinct CDR3 sequences, around a fifth of them singletons. The sequenced sample consisted of peripheral blood. These receptors were obtained from a woman aged 45-65 years with Graves' ophthalmopathy.

The sample holds a few counts of this clonotype. This chain uses TRBV10-2 with TRBJ1-1; TRBD1 matches at 8 bases. This CDR3 has 12 amino acids. Per the germline V gene, CDR1 is WSHSY and CDR2 is SAAADI. The V segment lost 9 bases and the J segment 1 base; nucleotides outside the gene matches: 1. CDR3 loop: CASQGANTEAFF. CDR3 bases: TGCGCCAGTCAGGGGGCGAACACTGAAGCTTTCTTT.

This clonotype showed up many times. V is TRBV12-3 or TRBV12-4 and J is TRBJ2-7; no reliable D call. The length of the CDR3 is 11 residues. The V gene lost 2 bases and the J gene lost 6 bases, with 5 bases spanning the gap. CDR3 region: CASSLTSEQYF. CDR3 nucleotide sequence: TGTGCCAGCAGTTTAACGTCCGAGCAGTACTTC.

In its sample, this clonotype was seen many times. This chain connects TRBV7-3 to TRBJ2-4, with D perhaps matching TRBD2 (7 bases). Trimming took off 5 bases at V and 9 bases at J, with 14 bases between the two ends. Germline lookup yields CDR1 SGHTA and CDR2 FQGTGA. The CDR3 has 13 residues. Here the CDR3 reads CASSPGGGSIQYF. CDR3 nucleotides: TGTGCCAGCAGCCCTGGCGGGGGCAGCATTCAGTACTTC.

This clonotype was seen repeatedly, ten times or more. The J gene is TRBJ2-5, the V gene TRBV20-1; no reliable D call. This CDR3 region has 15 residues. Trimming left V 0 bases short and J 5 bases short, with 16 bases between. Germline loops: CDR1 DFQATT, CDR2 SNEGSKA (reference sequence). CDR3 DNA sequence: TGCAGTGCTAGAGATTTCCGGGCAATGGGGGAGACCCAGTACTTC. This gives the protein CSARDFRAMGETQYF.

This clonotype was recorded a few times. The chain employs TRBV27 and TRBJ2-7; perhaps TRBD1 as D (6 bases). The length of the CDR3 is 15 residues. Germline CDR1 reads MNHEY; CDR2 reads SMNVEV (reference sequence). V lost 6 bases and J lost 4, with 19 bases in between. CDR3: CASSLVNRVRYEQYF. CDR3 DNA sequence: TGTGCCAGCAGCTTAGTCAACAGGGTTAGGTACGAGCAGTACTTC.

Ten or more counts support this clonotype. The chain recombines TRBV28 with TRBJ2-7; TRBD2 might be the D (5 bases). Trimming took off 7 bases at V and 4 bases at J, with 14 bases between the two ends. This CDR3 comprises 13 residues. CDR1 and CDR2 from the germline V gene are MDHEN and SYDVKM. Here the CDR3 DNA reads TGTGCCAGCATTAGAGGGAGTGATTACGAGCAGTACTTC. It translates to CASIRGSDYEQYF.

The table lists this clonotype with many counts. The chain employs TRBV7-9 and TRBJ2-5; D ambiguous. CDR3 length equals 11 residues. Trimming left V 5 bases short and J 3 bases short, with 4 bases between. CDR1 is SEHNR and CDR2 is FQNEAQ in the germline V gene (reference sequence). The CDR3 reads CASSRKETQYF. In nucleotides, the CDR3 is TGTGCCAGCAGCCGAAAAGAGACCCAGTACTTC. Filled out from reference TRBV7-9 and TRBJ2-5, the complete variable domain reads DTGVSQNPRHKITKRGQNVTFRCDPISEHNRLYWYRQTLGQGPEFLTYFQNEAQLEKSRLLSDRFSAERPKGSFSTLEIQRTEQGDSAMYLCASSRKETQYFGPGTRLLVL.

This clonotype was picked up many times. The genes are TRBV11-2 and TRBJ2-5; D possibly corresponds to TRBD2 (6 bases). Per germline, CDR1 SGHAT and CDR2 FQNNGV. V lost 5 bases to trimming and J lost 5 bases, with 15 bases between them. The CDR3 spans 14 residues. CDR3 coding DNA: TGTGCCAGCAGCCCCCCCGGGGGTAGGGAGACCCAGTACTTC. This sequence encodes CASSPPGGRETQYF. Combining the CDR3 with reference TRBV11-2 and TRBJ2-5 gives the whole variable domain EAGVAQSPRYKIIEKRQSVAFWCNPISGHATLYWYQQILGQGPKLLIQFQNNGVVDDSQLPKDRFSAERLKGVDSTLKIQPAKLEDSAVYLCASSPPGGRETQYFGPGTRLLVL.

This clonotype occurred many times. The V and J genes are TRBV29-1 and TRBJ1-1; TRBD1 is a possible D gene (5 bases). V was pared by 7 bases and J by 1 base, with 13 bases between. Per the germline V gene, CDR1 is SQVTM and CDR2 is ANQGSEA. The CDR3 contains 13 residues. CDR3 in amino acids: CSADGGGNTEAFF. In nucleotides, the CDR3 is TGCAGCGCCGACGGGGGAGGGAACACTGAAGCTTTCTTT.

The chain couples TRBV6-1 to TRBJ2-3; D uncertain. The CDR3 runs to 14 residues. The germline V gene has CDR1 MNHNS and CDR2 SASEGT. The germline V and J ends were trimmed by 4 bases and 2 bases, with 10 bases remaining between them. The CDR3 region is CASSGLSNTDTQYF. CDR3 sequence (DNA): TGTGCCAGCAGTGGATTATCTAACACAGATACGCAGTATTTT.

The sample holds many counts of this clonotype. V is TRBV11-2 and J is TRBJ2-2, with D perhaps matching TRBD1 (5 bases). Deletions cut 4 bases from V and 1 base from J, with 10 bases between. The CDR3 totals 15 residues. CDR1 and CDR2 (germline): SGHAT, FQNNGV. CDR3 sequence reads: CASSSFQGNTGELFF. As DNA, the CDR3 is TGTGCCAGCAGCTCCTTTCAGGGGAACACCGGGGAGCTGTTTTTT.

In its sample, this clonotype was seen a few times. The V and J genes are TRBV24-1 and TRBJ2-7; 13 positions agree with TRBD2. The CDR3 spans 15 residues. CDR1 and CDR2 (germline): KGHDR, SFDVKD. V dropped 5 bases and J dropped 2; count of bases not matched to a gene: 2. The CDR3 sequence is CATSGTSGGAYEQYF. CDR3 nucleotides: TGTGCCACCAGTGGGACTAGCGGGGGTGCCTACGAGCAGTACTTC.

This clonotype was found many times. This chain joins TRBV11-2 and TRBJ1-1, with D perhaps TRBD1 (5 bases). The CDR3 contains 16 residues. CDR1 is SGHAT, CDR2 FQNNGV, per germline. Trimming removed 4 bases at V and 5 bases at J, with 20 bases between. The CDR3: CASSSTWGTATTEAFF. In DNA, the CDR3 is TGTGCCAGCAGCTCAACCTGGGGCACGGCGACAACTGAAGCTTTCTTT. Drawing the rest from reference TRBV11-2 and TRBJ1-1, the complete variable domain is EAGVAQSPRYKIIEKRQSVAFWCNPISGHATLYWYQQILGQGPKLLIQFQNNGVVDDSQLPKDRFSAERLKGVDSTLKIQPAKLEDSAVYLCASSSTWGTATTEAFFGQGTRLTVV.

This clonotype has a count of ten or more. The rearrangement uses TRBV7-9 and TRBJ1-5; 7 bases align to TRBD1. Germline V gene sequence: CDR1 SEHNR, CDR2 FQNEAQ (reference sequence). The CDR3 sequence is 15 residues long. The J segment lost 3 bases and the V segment lost 4 bases, leaving 6 bases of the junction unmatched. CDR3 DNA: TGTGCCAGCAGCTCCGAGGGGGCACCCAATCAGCCCCAGCATTTT. Its protein product is CASSSEGAPNQPQHF.

This clonotype was seen repeatedly, ten times or more. This chain links TRBV6-5 with TRBJ1-1; 7 nucleotides match TRBD1. Germline trimming cut 7 bases from V and 6 bases from J; bases unmatched to any gene: 11. Germline loops: CDR1 MNHEY, CDR2 SVGAGI. The CDR3 has 14 amino acids. The CDR3 coding sequence is TGTGCCAGCACCCCAGGGGGGAGAATACCTGAAGCTTTCTTT. Residues: CASTPGGRIPEAFF.

The table lists this clonotype with many counts. The junction does not match germline at one end; this may be a read error. This chain uses TRBV6-2 or TRBV6-3 with TRBJ2-5; 8 bases are shared with TRBD1. The germline CDR1 and CDR2 sequences are MNHEY and SVGEGT. The CDR3 is 11 amino acids. The CDR3 sequence is CASSRGTGPHF. The CDR3 nucleotides read TGTGCCAGCTCCCGTGGGACAGGCCCTCACTTC.

In its sample, this clonotype was seen many times. V gene TRBV20-1 combines with J gene TRBJ2-7; D is undetermined. The CDR3 length is 15 residues. Per the germline V gene, CDR1 is DFQATT and CDR2 is SNEGSKA (reference sequence). Between the trimmed V and J ends, which lost 3 bases and 2 bases, there was a span of 17 bases. The CDR3 DNA is TGCAGTGCTAGTTCGATGGCCTCACCAGCCTACGAGCAGTACTTC. This sequence encodes CSASSMASPAYEQYF.

This clonotype was recorded many times. The chain carries TRBV27 and TRBJ1-1; tentatively, D is TRBD1 (5 bases). Germline V gives CDR1 MNHEY, CDR2 SMNVEV (reference sequence). CDR3 length: 15 amino acids. V lost 8 bases to trimming and J lost 1 base, with 17 bases between them. The CDR3 sequence: CASGPKGVPNTEAFF. Here the CDR3 DNA reads TGTGCCAGCGGTCCGAAAGGGGTCCCGAACACTGAAGCTTTCTTT.

This clonotype was seen at least ten times. This chain links TRBV7-3 with TRBJ2-2, with a possible D match to TRBD1 (5 bases). Between the trimmed V and J ends, which lost 1 base and 2 bases, there was a span of 8 bases. Looked up from germline, CDR1 is SGHTA and CDR2 is FQGTGA. The length of the CDR3 is 15 residues. The CDR3 sequence: CASSLNRLNTGELFF. The CDR3 DNA reads TGTGCCAGCAGCTTAAACAGGCTCAACACCGGGGAGCTGTTTTTT.

Ten or more counts support this clonotype. The V gene is TRBV27, the J gene TRBJ1-5; unclear D gene. The germline CDR1 and CDR2 sequences are MNHEY and SMNVEV (reference sequence). The length of the CDR3 is 14 residues. V was clipped by 5 bases and J by 10 bases, with 18 bases between them. The CDR3 protein is CASSPGGVISPQHF. The DNA of the CDR3 is TGTGCCAGCAGTCCAGGCGGCGTGATCAGCCCCCAGCATTTT.

In its sample, this clonotype was seen many times. The rearrangement uses TRBV20-1 and TRBJ2-7, with TRBD2 matching 8 bases. Germline V gene lookup returns CDR1 DFQATT and CDR2 SNEGSKA (reference sequence). The length of the CDR3 is 15 residues. V dropped 3 bases and J dropped 4; count of bases not matched to a gene: 11. CDR3 protein: CSARGSSAGGYEQYF. CDR3 nucleotide sequence: TGCAGTGCTAGGGGGTCGTCGGCGGGAGGTTACGAGCAGTACTTC.

V gene TRBV20-1 combines with J gene TRBJ2-2; a weak D match, TRBD1 (6 bases). CDR1 and CDR2 (germline): DFQATT, SNEGSKA (reference sequence). The CDR3 is 13 residues long. V gave up 5 bases and J gave up 7 bases, with 14 bases separating them. The CDR3 nucleotides are TGCAGTGCTGCCCTGGGGGCGGACGGGGAGCTGTTTTTT. Translated, it gives CSAALGADGELFF.

This clonotype occurred a few times. This chain connects TRBV20-1 to TRBJ1-5, with D unresolved. Trimming shortened V by 0 bases and J by 3 bases, and 9 bases separated the two germline ends. CDR1 is DFQATT and CDR2 is SNEGSKA in the germline V gene (reference sequence). The CDR3 is 14 amino acids. The CDR3 sequence: CSARDGPVNQPQHF. CDR3 in DNA: TGCAGTGCTAGAGATGGCCCGGTCAATCAGCCCCAGCATTTT.